Shown below are 29 T cell receptor beta chains from a single sample sequenced in a study of cytomegalovirus exposure and HLA in healthy donors. It was with 60 Vbeta and 13 Jbeta primers that the PCR ran. Some clones are missing from TCRdb's copy, which holds only in-frame ones; the method was immunoSEQ multiplex PCR. Of over 130,000 clones listed, approximately 80% are singletons. Sample: PBMCs. The receptors originated from a woman aged 35 to 49 in good health and CMV-seropositive.

The rearrangement uses TRBV9 and TRBJ2-7, with 9 bases aligning to TRBD1. The ends lost 7 bases at V and 4 bases at J; junction bases unmatched: 12. The CDR3 covers 15 residues. CDR1 is SGDLS, CDR2 YYNGEE, per germline. The CDR3 is CASSRSGTGRYEQYF. In DNA, the CDR3 is TGTGCCAGCTCCCGCTCCGGGACAGGGAGGTACGAGCAGTACTTC.

This clone was observed a single time. V is TRBV6-6 and J is TRBJ2-3; the D is unclear. V dropped 6 bases and J dropped 6 bases, with 13 bases sitting between them. CDR1 and CDR2 from the germline V gene are MNHNY and SVGAGI (reference sequence). The CDR3 runs 13 residues. The CDR3 loop reads CASSPPLVDTQYF. The CDR3 DNA sequence: TGTGCCAGCAGCCCCCCCCTAGTTGATACGCAGTATTTT.

The V and J genes are TRBV5-1 and TRBJ2-2; D is possibly TRBD1 (5 bases). In germline, CDR1 is SGHRS, CDR2 YFSETQ. The CDR3 runs 13 residues. V was shortened by 3 bases and J by 4 bases, with 7 bases between the two germline ends. Here the CDR3 DNA reads TGCGCCAGCAGCTCGACAGTCACCGGGGAGCTGTTTTTT. It is translated as CASSSTVTGELFF.

This clone was picked up a small number of times. The rearrangement joins TRBV28 to TRBJ1-2; 8 nucleotides agree with TRBD1. The CDR3 loop spans 13 amino acids. CDR1 is MDHEN and CDR2 is SYDVKM in the germline V gene. The trim removed 3 bases at V and 7 bases at J, leaving 4 bases unmatched. CDR3 sequence reads: CASSFQDRAGYTF. The CDR3, as DNA: TGTGCCAGCAGTTTCCAGGACAGGGCTGGCTACACCTTC.

The V gene is TRBV27, the J gene TRBJ2-2, with 9 bases aligning to TRBD1. The CDR3 has 17 amino acids. CDR1 and CDR2 (germline): MNHEY, SMNVEV (reference sequence). V dropped 2 bases and J dropped 4; count of bases not matched to a gene: 8. In DNA form, the CDR3 reads TGTGCCAGCAGTTTAGTTGGGACAGGGCTTTTCACCGGGGAGCTGTTTTTT. Translation gives CASSLVGTGLFTGELFF.

The chain employs TRBV5-4 and TRBJ1-1; a weak D match, TRBD1 (5 bases). V was pared by 5 bases and J by 1 base, with 9 bases between. The CDR3 is 13 residues long. From germline, CDR1 is SGHNT and CDR2 YYREEE (reference sequence). The CDR3 protein is CASRSGQNTEAFF. The CDR3, as DNA: TGTGCCAGCAGGTCCGGACAGAACACTGAAGCTTTCTTT.

The J gene is TRBJ2-7, the V gene TRBV5-1, with 7 bases lining up with TRBD1. The CDR3 extends over 15 amino acids. J gave up 0 bases and V 4 bases, and 7 bases lay outside the gene matches. CDR1 is SGHRS, CDR2 YFSETQ, per germline. CDR3 in DNA: TGCGCCAGCAGCCCCCGGACAGGCGGCTCCTACGAGCAGTACTTC. Protein: CASSPRTGGSYEQYF.

The CDR3, as DNA: TGTGCCAGCAATGAGGACTACCTGTACAATGAGCAGTTCTTC. Encoded protein: CASNEDYLYNEQFF. The V and J genes are TRBV9 and TRBJ2-1; D perhaps matches TRBD2 (6 bases). CDR3 length: 14 amino acids. CDR1 and CDR2 from the germline V gene are SGDLS and YYNGEE. Trimming shortened V by 6 bases and J by 4 bases, and 14 bases separated the two germline ends.

The chain carries TRBV5-1 and TRBJ2-1, with 9 bases that match TRBD2. The trim removed 4 bases at V and 9 bases at J, leaving 14 bases unmatched. This CDR3 has 16 amino acids. Per the germline V gene, CDR1 is SGHRS and CDR2 is YFSETQ. The CDR3 DNA reads TGCGCCAGCAGCCCCCAGGGCGGCGGGAGGGTTGGTGAGCAGTTCTTC. Amino acid sequence: CASSPQGGGRVGEQFF. Looking up the rest from reference TRBV5-1 and TRBJ2-1 gives the full variable domain: KAGVTQTPRYLIKTRGQQVTLSCSPISGHRSVSWYQQTPGQGLQFLFEYFSETQRNKGNFPGRFSGRQFSNSRSEMNVSTLELGDSALYLCASSPQGGGRVGEQFFGPGTRLTVL.

This sequence joins TRBV28 and TRBJ2-1; 8 bases match TRBD2. V dropped 7 bases and J dropped 1; count of bases not matched to a gene: 9. This CDR3 has 16 residues. Looked up from germline, CDR1 is MDHEN and CDR2 is SYDVKM. In DNA, the CDR3 is TGTGCCAGCACCCTAGCGGGTGCCGTGTCCTACAATGAGCAGTTCTTC. Translation gives CASTLAGAVSYNEQFF.

This clone has only a few counts. For the CDR3, the DNA is TGTGCCAGCAGGCCCGGGACTAGCAGTTTACCCAATGAGCAGTTCTTC. This codes for CASRPGTSSLPNEQFF. V is TRBV7-9 and J is TRBJ2-1; the match to TRBD2 covers 9 bases. This CDR3 comprises 16 residues. The V gene end was trimmed by 6 bases and the J gene end by 6 bases; junction bases not matched to a gene: 12. Germline V lookup: CDR1 SEHNR, CDR2 FQNEAQ (reference sequence). The variable domain in full, completed from reference TRBV7-9 and TRBJ2-1, reads DTGVSQNPRHKITKRGQNVTFRCDPISEHNRLYWYRQTLGQGPEFLTYFQNEAQLEKSRLLSDRFSAERPKGSFSTLEIQRTEQGDSAMYLCASRPGTSSLPNEQFFGPGTRLTVL.

The V and J genes are TRBV15 and TRBJ1-5; TRBD1 agrees at 7 bases. Per the germline V gene, CDR1 is LNHNV and CDR2 is YYDKDF (reference sequence). The CDR3 runs to 15 residues. Trimming removed 3 bases from V and 2 bases from J; junction bases left unmatched: 4. DNA for the CDR3: TGTGCCACCAGCAGTAAAGGGACAGGCAATCAGCCCCAGCATTTT. This codes for CATSSKGTGNQPQHF.

On this clone itself: This sample also contains other DNA sequences that code for the same CDR3. The chain is built from TRBV30 and TRBJ1-5; D remains unclear. This CDR3 is built from 13 residues. V lost 0 bases to trimming and J lost 4 bases, with 7 bases between them. The V gene's germline CDR1 is GTSNPN and CDR2 SVGIG (reference sequence). CDR3 in DNA: TGTGCCTGGAGTGTACTAGGAAATCAGCCCCAGCATTTT. Translation gives CAWSVLGNQPQHF.

The CDR3 DNA is TGTGCCAGCAGCCCCGGGACAGATAATGAAAAACTGTTTTTT. Its protein product is CASSPGTDNEKLFF. This chain joins TRBV7-9 and TRBJ1-4, with TRBD1 matching 7 bases. Germline CDR1 reads SEHNR; CDR2 reads FQNEAQ (reference sequence). The CDR3 totals 14 residues. V gave up 5 bases and J gave up 4 bases; unmatched junction bases: 4.

The V and J genes are TRBV14 and TRBJ2-7, with a tentative D call TRBD1 (5 bases). This CDR3 is built from 14 residues. V dropped 4 bases and J dropped 8 bases, with 18 bases sitting between them. Per germline, CDR1 SGHDN and CDR2 FVKESK. The CDR3 sequence: CASSLGHFHGKQYF. The CDR3 DNA sequence: TGTGCCAGCAGCCTTGGACACTTCCATGGAAAGCAGTACTTC.

The CDR3 is CASSPPGVYEQYF. As DNA, the CDR3 is TGTGCCAGCAGCCCCCCGGGTGTATACGAGCAGTACTTC. The chain carries TRBV4-2 and TRBJ2-7; the D is unclear. This CDR3 has 13 amino acids. Deletions cut 4 bases from V and 4 bases from J, with 11 bases between. The germline V gene has CDR1 LGHNA and CDR2 YNFKEQ.

The rearrangement joins TRBV7-9 to TRBJ1-2; TRBD1 matches at 7 bases. The CDR3 covers 14 residues. The V segment lost 5 bases and the J segment 4 bases; nucleotides outside the gene matches: 7. Germline lookup yields CDR1 SEHNR and CDR2 FQNEAQ (reference sequence). The CDR3 DNA reads as TGTGCCAGCAGCCACGACAGGGCGGGCTATGGCTACACCTTC. This encodes CASSHDRAGYGYTF.

The J gene is TRBJ2-1, the V gene TRBV28, with 10 bases fitting TRBD1. CDR3 length: 14 residues. Germline CDR1 reads MDHEN; CDR2 reads SYDVKM. The V and J ends lost 7 bases and 5 bases, in that order; junction bases with no gene match: 5. CDR3 sequence reads: CASTSGQGNNEQFF. CDR3 sequence (DNA): TGTGCCAGCACGTCGGGACAGGGGAACAATGAGCAGTTCTTC.

A remark on this clone: One junction end does not reproduce the germline sequence, and a read error may be involved. V gene TRBV7-7 combines with J gene TRBJ2-5, with 10 bases aligning to TRBD2. The germline gives CDR1 SSHAT, CDR2 FNYEAQ (reference sequence). CDR3 length: 16 residues. Here the CDR3 DNA reads TGTGCTAGCAGCGTAGCGGGGGGACTAGGGCAAGAGACCCAGTACTTC. As protein: CASSVAGGLGQETQYF.

The chain is built from TRBV28 and TRBJ2-7; 8 nucleotides align to TRBD1. This CDR3 is built from 13 residues. Germline V gene data show CDR1 as MDHEN and CDR2 as SYDVKM. Losses at the gene ends were 4 bases for V and 3 bases for J; bases not matched to a gene: 2. The CDR3 DNA reads as TGTGCCAGCAGTTCAGGACAGGGCTACGAGCAGTACTTC. It specifies CASSSGQGYEQYF. The full variable domain, with the rest looked up from reference TRBV28 and TRBJ2-7, is DVKVTQSSRYLVKRTGEKVFLECVQDMDHENMFWYRQDPGLGLRLIYFSYDVKMKEKGDIPEGYSVSREKKERFSLILESASTNQTSMYLCASSSGQGYEQYFGPGTRLTVT.

V is TRBV5-1 and J is TRBJ1-1, with 7 nucleotides matching TRBD1. The CDR3 covers 13 residues. From germline, CDR1 is SGHRS and CDR2 YFSETQ. The J segment lost 5 bases and the V segment lost 4 bases, leaving 5 bases of the junction unmatched. CDR3 protein: CASSTTGETEAFF. DNA of the CDR3: TGCGCCAGCAGCACCACAGGGGAAACTGAAGCTTTCTTT.

The chain links TRBV11-2 to TRBJ2-7; 14 nucleotides agree with TRBD2. The CDR3 spans 16 residues. Trimming at V came to 4 bases and at J to 5 bases, leaving 7 bases not matched to a gene. Germline V CDR1 and CDR2: SGHAT, FQNNGV. CDR3 region: CASSSGLAGDIDEQYF. The CDR3 region has the DNA TGTGCCAGCAGCTCGGGACTAGCGGGAGATATCGACGAGCAGTACTTC.

The gene calls are TRBV30 and TRBJ2-7; D not certain. This CDR3 has 14 amino acids. Trimming took 2 bases from V and 3 from J, leaving 14 bases between them. Germline V CDR1 and CDR2: GTSNPN, SVGIG (reference sequence). The CDR3 DNA reads TGTGCCTGGAGTAAGGCAGGTCATAACTACGAGCAGTACTTC. Translated, it gives CAWSKAGHNYEQYF.

This chain uses TRBV5-1 with TRBJ2-7, with 7 bases fitting TRBD2. Germline V gene sequence: CDR1 SGHRS, CDR2 YFSETQ. The length of the CDR3 is 15 residues. The J segment lost 5 bases and the V segment lost 2 bases, leaving 10 bases of the junction unmatched. The CDR3 DNA sequence: TGCGCCAGCAGCTTAAGCCCTGGACTAGGTAACGAGCAGTACTTC. This translates into CASSLSPGLGNEQYF.

In its sample, this clone was seen a few times. The V call is TRBV6-6, the J call TRBJ2-7; TRBD2 matches 9 bases. The germline CDR1 and CDR2 sequences are MNHNY and SVGAGI (reference sequence). The junction had 3 bases not matched to a gene; V was cut back by 0 bases and J by 6 bases. The CDR3 contains 14 residues. In DNA form, the CDR3 reads TGTGCCAGCAGTTACTCTGGGACTAGCTCCGAGCAGTACTTC. It specifies CASSYSGTSSEQYF.

The chain is built from TRBV25-1 and TRBJ2-7, with 7 bases aligning to TRBD1. The CDR3 extends over 14 amino acids. Germline lookup yields CDR1 MGHDK and CDR2 SYGVNS. Trimming cost V 2 bases and J 3 bases; bases outside gene matches: 4. CDR3 in DNA: TGTGCCAGCAGTGAACTTGCAGGGGGCTACGAGCAGTACTTC. Translation: CASSELAGGYEQYF.

CDR3 protein: CASRLAGRAYGYTF. The CDR3 nucleotides read TGTGCCAGTAGGTTGGCAGGGCGTGCCTATGGCTACACCTTC. The genes are TRBV19 and TRBJ1-2, with D perhaps matching TRBD1 (5 bases). This CDR3 contains 14 residues. Germline CDR1 LNHDA, CDR2 SQIVND (reference sequence). The V end was cut by 6 bases, the J end by 4 bases, with 15 bases between.

The chain joins TRBV5-1 to TRBJ2-1; 12 bases fit TRBD2. This CDR3 is built from 15 residues. In germline, CDR1 is SGHRS, CDR2 YFSETQ. V shed 2 bases, J shed 4 bases, and the junction held 1 base outside the gene matches. CDR3 in DNA: TGCGCCAGCAGCTTCGGACTAGCGGGATACAATGAGCAGTTCTTC. Translating it yields CASSFGLAGYNEQFF.

The V call is TRBV14, the J call TRBJ2-3, with 9 bases matching TRBD2. CDR1 SGHDN and CDR2 FVKESK come from the germline V gene. The CDR3 consists of 18 residues. V lost 5 bases and J lost 6; bases outside the gene matches: 18. CDR3 in amino acids: CASSFRGVSGSSLDTQYF. The CDR3 region has the DNA TGTGCCAGCAGCTTCAGGGGGGTTAGCGGGAGCTCCTTGGATACGCAGTATTTT.